One and the same sample provided the 10 T cell receptor beta chains below, sequenced in a study of human T cells and chemical hapten exposure. TCRdb processed the RACE reads anew with MiXCR; each CDR3 protein has one entry. The table lists a few hundred thousand distinct CDR3 sequences, 4.5% to 5.5% of them singletons. The sample's time point: pre-sensitization, week 0. The treatment here: therapeutic diphenylcyclopropenone sensitization with weekly scalp DPC. Specimen: whole blood, collected in connection with sensitization to the hapten diphenylcyclopropenone (DPC). The origin of the receptors is a woman younger than 35 with alopecia areata. Some clones in this sample may be carry-over from other donors' samples.

This clonotype was observed many times. This sequence joins TRBV3-1 and TRBJ2-5; 13 bases map to TRBD2. The CDR3 is 15 residues long. CDR1 and CDR2 from the germline V gene are LGHDT and YNNKEL (reference sequence). V shed 5 bases, J shed 1 base, and the junction held 1 base outside the gene matches. The CDR3 DNA follows: TGTGCCAGCAGCGGGACTAGCGGGGCCCAAGAGACCCAGTACTTC. Its translation is CASSGTSGAQETQYF.

CDR3 residues: CASSPSLGTALGEQYF. DNA for the CDR3: TGTGCCAGCTCACCGAGCTTGGGGACAGCCTTAGGCGAGCAGTACTTC. The J gene is TRBJ2-7, the V gene TRBV18, with 7 bases lining up with TRBD1. Germline values: CDR1 KGHSH, CDR2 LQKENI. Trimming cost V 3 bases and J 6 bases; bases outside gene matches: 14. The CDR3 is 16 residues long. The variable domain in full, completed from reference TRBV18 and TRBJ2-7, reads NAGVMQNPRHLVRRRGQEARLRCSPMKGHSHVYWYRQLPEEGLKFMVYLQKENIIDESGMPKERFSAEFPKEGPSILRIQQVVRGDSAAYFCASSPSLGTALGEQYFGPGTRLTVT.

This clonotype was counted many times. The chain employs TRBV18 and TRBJ1-1, with 12 bases that match TRBD1. After removal of 2 bases from V and 8 bases from J, the junction contained 6 bases not matched to a gene. The CDR3 extends over 15 amino acids. Germline V CDR1 and CDR2: KGHSH, LQKENI. CDR3 region: CASSPTGTGGREAFF. CDR3 DNA: TGTGCCAGCTCACCAACCGGGACAGGGGGCCGGGAAGCTTTCTTT.

This clonotype was counted a few times. V and J are TRBV12-3 or TRBV12-4 and TRBJ2-2, with 7 bases lining up with TRBD1. The CDR3 length is 15 residues. V was clipped by 8 bases and J by 0 bases; unmatched bases: 6. The CDR3 DNA is TGTGCCAGCCATCCAGGGACAGCGAACACCGGGGAGCTGTTTTTT. Amino acid sequence: CASHPGTANTGELFF.

This clonotype was seen more than once but under ten times. The CDR3 DNA reads as TGCGCCAGCAGCCAACACCTCCGGGATTCGACCGGGGAGCTGTTTTTT. Translation gives CASSQHLRDSTGELFF. J is TRBJ2-2 and V is TRBV4-1; D is possibly TRBD2 (5 bases). Looked up from germline, CDR1 is MGHRA and CDR2 is YSYEKL. V shed 2 bases and J shed 5 bases, with 15 bases lying between them. CDR3 length: 16 residues.

The sample holds a few counts of this clonotype. The chain recombines TRBV5-1 with TRBJ1-1, with a tentative D call TRBD1 (5 bases). The V end lost 1 base, the J end lost 4 bases, and 11 bases lay between the germline ends. Germline CDR1 is SGHRS and CDR2 is YFSETQ. This CDR3 is 14 amino acids long. CDR3 coding DNA: TGCGCCAGCAGCTTGAGTGTCGGGGGCACTGAAGCTTTCTTT. It is translated as CASSLSVGGTEAFF.

This clonotype was picked up many times. V gene TRBV4-1 combines with J gene TRBJ1-6; 7 nucleotides match TRBD1. Germline V gene data show CDR1 as MGHRA and CDR2 as YSYEKL. Losses at the gene ends were 4 bases for V and 9 bases for J; bases not matched to a gene: 12. The CDR3 contains 16 residues. The CDR3 loop reads CASSLQPGTDGSPLHF. CDR3 DNA sequence: TGCGCCAGCAGCCTCCAGCCCGGGACAGATGGTTCACCCCTCCACTTT.

This clonotype was counted many times. This chain links TRBV6-4 with TRBJ2-3; 10 bases line up with TRBD2. This CDR3 has 14 residues. From germline, CDR1 is MRHNA and CDR2 SNTAGT. The V segment lost 6 bases and the J segment 4 bases; nucleotides outside the gene matches: 4. The CDR3 loop reads CASSERGGSDTQYF. CDR3 in DNA: TGTGCCAGCAGCGAGCGGGGGGGCTCAGATACGCAGTATTTT.

This clonotype came up many times. The chain links TRBV12-3 or TRBV12-4 to TRBJ1-3; D is ambiguous. There are 14 residues in the CDR3. With 5 bases removed from V and 8 bases from J, the gap between germline ends came to 16 bases. CDR3 DNA: TGTGCCAGCAGTCCCTTATCGGAAGCGTACACCATATATTTT. Its translation: CASSPLSEAYTIYF.

This clonotype was counted at least ten times. The chain is built from TRBV28 and TRBJ2-3; D gene unclear. V was cut by 7 bases and J by 6 bases, with 11 bases left in between. This CDR3 comprises 12 residues. In germline, CDR1 is MDHEN, CDR2 SYDVKM. CDR3 nucleotide sequence: TGTGCCAGCACGACCCCCCTTGATACGCAGTATTTT. It codes for CASTTPLDTQYF. Combining the CDR3 with reference TRBV28 and TRBJ2-3 gives the whole variable domain DVKVTQSSRYLVKRTGEKVFLECVQDMDHENMFWYRQDPGLGLRLIYFSYDVKMKEKGDIPEGYSVSREKKERFSLILESASTNQTSMYLCASTTPLDTQYFGPGTRLTVL.